This entry is about one T cell receptor beta chain. With 5 bases removed from V and 4 bases from J, the gap between germline ends came to 12 bases. Germline V gene sequence: CDR1 SGHNT, CDR2 YENEEA. This CDR3 spans 14 amino acids. This record comes from a study of cytomegalovirus exposure and HLA in healthy donors. PCR was performed using 60 Vbeta and 13 Jbeta primers. TCRdb keeps only in-frame clones here, not all; method: immunoSEQ multiplex PCR. This sample yields about 65,000 clones, of which less than 70% are seen a single time; around 2.8% belongs to the top ten. This rearrangement joins TRBV11-3 to TRBJ2-1, with D perhaps matching TRBD1 (5 bases). The receptor was isolated from a man aged 25-45 years in good health and CMV-seronegative. Source material: PBMCs. The CDR3, as DNA: TGTGCCAGCAGCCCCCAGACAGCTTACAATGAGCAGTTCTTC. It is translated as CASSPQTAYNEQFF.